Following are 18 T cell receptor beta chains from one sample sequenced in a study of T cell responses to AZD1222 COVID-19 vaccine (dated by TCRdb to 2020 to 2023). According to the study, the label for this sample's time point signals: about 28 days (+/-7) after the second vaccine dose. Receptor amplification or capture employed the immunoSEQ multiplex PCR assay. Not all clones reach the TCRdb copy of this immuneACCESS table, which keeps in-frame sequences only. Checked studies attribute under half of the gap to unresolved V genes and leave the rest unexplained. This sample gives about 110,000 clones in total; around 93% of them show up just once. The top ten clonotypes cover about 9.1% of the sample. The sample here was peripheral blood, taken 28 days after the second AZD1222 dose. All receptors derive from an adult who received the AZD1222 COVID-19 vaccine.

The chain has TRBV18 and TRBJ1-1, with a possible D match to TRBD1 (5 bases). V lost 1 base, J lost 5 bases, and 8 bases lay in between. This CDR3 contains 13 residues. Germline CDR1 is KGHSH and CDR2 is LQKENI. Here the CDR3 reads CASSPRGETEAFF. DNA of the CDR3: TGTGCCAGCTCACCACGAGGGGAGACTGAAGCTTTCTTT.

The genes are TRBV6-4 and TRBJ2-1; 9 bases align to TRBD2. V gave up 3 bases and J gave up 5 bases; unmatched junction bases: 8. The germline CDR1 and CDR2 sequences are MRHNA and SNTAGT. CDR3 length: 16 residues. In nucleotides, the CDR3 is TGTGCCAGCAGTGATGAGTTAGCGGGGGCTCACAATGAGCAGTTCTTC. Translated, it gives CASSDELAGAHNEQFF.

The rearrangement joins TRBV6-5 to TRBJ2-3; TRBD1 matches at 8 bases. The CDR3 covers 14 residues. In germline, CDR1 is MNHEY, CDR2 SVGAGI. Trimming cost V 7 bases and J 3 bases; bases outside gene matches: 6. This CDR3 is CASTDRGSTDTQYF. CDR3 coding DNA: TGTGCCAGCACCGACAGGGGATCGACAGATACGCAGTATTTT.

The chain carries TRBV12-3 or TRBV12-4 and TRBJ1-1; possibly TRBD1 for D (5 bases). The ends were cut back, 6 bases at V and 4 bases at J, with 9 bases in the middle. The CDR3 sequence is 12 residues long. DNA of the CDR3: TGTGCCAGCAGGGGGGAGAGCACTGAAGCTTTCTTT. This translates into CASRGESTEAFF.

The chain has TRBV3-1 (or the pseudogene TRBV3-2) and TRBJ2-7; unclear D gene. This CDR3 region has 14 residues. The ends were cut back, 2 bases at V and 3 bases at J, with 11 bases in the middle. Germline V gene data show CDR1 as LGHDT and CDR2 as YNNKEL (reference sequence). Written as DNA, the CDR3 is TGTGCCAGCAGCCAATCTTTCAGATTCTACGAGCAGTACTTC. This gives the protein CASSQSFRFYEQYF.

The chain uses TRBV7-2 and TRBJ1-1; D perhaps matches TRBD1 (5 bases). The CDR3 sequence is 15 residues long. The germline V gene encodes CDR1 SGHTA and CDR2 FQGNSA. V dropped 4 bases and J dropped 1 base, with 13 bases sitting between them. CDR3 protein: CASSSLGLPNTEAFF. In DNA form, the CDR3 reads TGTGCCAGCAGCTCTTTGGGGCTACCGAACACTGAAGCTTTCTTT.

The chain joins TRBV21-1 to TRBJ2-1; the table calls TRBD1, which could not be checked here. TRBV21-1 has pseudogene status. There are 13 residues in the CDR3. The CDR3 sequence is CASSKDTYNEQFF. DNA for the CDR3: TGTGCCAGCAGCAAAGACACCTACAATGAGCAGTTCTTC.

V and J are TRBV6-5 and TRBJ1-1; no definite D call. The CDR3 totals 13 residues. Trimming pared 8 bases from V and 3 bases from J, leaving 13 bases between. CDR1 MNHEY and CDR2 SVGAGI come from the germline V gene. The CDR3 region has the DNA TGTGCCAGCGAAGAGGGTTGGGACACTGAAGCTTTCTTT. This codes for CASEEGWDTEAFF.

The rearrangement links TRBV19 to TRBJ2-7; D possibly corresponds to TRBD2 (5 bases). CDR1 is LNHDA, CDR2 SQIVND, per germline (reference sequence). CDR3 length: 13 residues. Trimming left V 6 bases short and J 2 bases short, with 11 bases between. The CDR3 spells CASRRTGTYEQYF. CDR3 bases: TGTGCCAGTAGGAGGACTGGGACCTACGAGCAGTACTTC.

This clone was detected once. The gene calls are TRBV19 and TRBJ2-1; 9 bases are shared with TRBD2. The CDR3 is made up of 19 amino acids. V gave up 1 base and J gave up 6 bases; unmatched junction bases: 16. The germline V gene encodes CDR1 LNHDA and CDR2 SQIVND (reference sequence). CDR3 coding DNA: TGTGCCAGTAGTATAGCAGGAGCGGTCGGGCTAGCGGGATTCAATGAGCAGTTCTTC. Its protein is CASSIAGAVGLAGFNEQFF.

The V and J genes are TRBV7-9 and TRBJ2-7, with 7 nucleotides matching TRBD1. CDR3 size: 14 residues. Germline CDR1 and CDR2: SEHNR and FQNEAQ (reference sequence). V lost 8 bases to trimming and J lost 4 bases; unmatched junction nucleotides: 11. This CDR3 reads CASHRQGSEYEQYF. The CDR3 DNA is TGTGCCAGCCATCGACAGGGATCAGAGTACGAGCAGTACTTC.

The rearrangement joins TRBV19 to TRBJ2-5; D possibly uses TRBD1 or TRBD2 (5 bases each). Germline lookup yields CDR1 LNHDA and CDR2 SQIVND (reference sequence). The CDR3 is 16 amino acids. Trimming shortened V by 5 bases and J by 7 bases, and 23 bases separated the two germline ends. This CDR3 reads CASSPPGARSRGTQYF. DNA for the CDR3: TGTGCCAGTAGTCCTCCCGGGGCACGTTCCCGAGGGACCCAGTACTTC.

This clone was seen a single time. The rearrangement joins TRBV10-2 to TRBJ1-1, with 8 bases aligning to TRBD1. Germline V gene data show CDR1 as WSHSY and CDR2 as SAAADI. This CDR3 contains 13 residues. J was trimmed by 11 bases and V by 4 bases; bases with no gene match: 9. CDR3 sequence reads: CASSAGTGLGAFF. The CDR3 DNA reads TGCGCCAGCAGTGCCGGGACAGGCCTTGGTGCTTTCTTT.

This chain connects TRBV5-4 to TRBJ2-6, with 9 nucleotides matching TRBD1. The CDR3 sequence is 18 residues long. V was clipped by 4 bases and J by 4 bases; unmatched bases: 12. Germline lookup yields CDR1 SGHNT and CDR2 YYREEE (reference sequence). For the CDR3, the DNA is TGTGCCAGCAGCCCATTTGGACAGGGGAAGTCCGGGGCCAACGTCCTGACTTTC. It specifies CASSPFGQGKSGANVLTF.

The rearrangement joins TRBV5-4 to TRBJ2-1, with 10 bases aligning to TRBD2. This CDR3 is 13 amino acids long. Germline CDR1 SGHNT, CDR2 YYREEE (reference sequence). V lost 9 bases, J lost 6 bases, and 6 bases stayed unmatched. CDR3 loop: CATSGLASNEQFF. The CDR3 coding sequence is TGTGCCACCTCGGGACTAGCGAGCAATGAGCAGTTCTTC. Full variable domain (missing parts from reference TRBV5-4 and TRBJ2-1): ETGVTQSPTHLIKTRGQQVTLRCSSQSGHNTVSWYQQALGQGPQFIFQYYREEENGRGNFPPRFSGLQFPNYSSELNVNALELDDSALYLCATSGLASNEQFFGPGTRLTVL.

In nucleotides, the CDR3 is TGCGCCAGCAGCCAAGTTTACACAGGGGATTATCGTGGCTACACCTTC. Amino acids: CASSQVYTGDYRGYTF. The V and J genes are TRBV4-1 and TRBJ1-2; 7 positions agree with TRBD1. V lost 1 base and J lost 7; bases outside the gene matches: 12. Per germline, CDR1 MGHRA and CDR2 YSYEKL. CDR3 length: 16 amino acids.

V gene TRBV5-5 combines with J gene TRBJ1-2; TRBD1 aligns across 7 bases. The length of the CDR3 is 16 residues. Trimming took 5 bases from V and 4 from J; bases not matched to a gene: 14. Germline CDR1 reads SGHKS; CDR2 reads YYEKEE (reference sequence). CDR3 loop: CASRHGQANSFYGYTF. As DNA, the CDR3 is TGTGCCAGCAGACACGGACAGGCCAACTCCTTCTATGGCTACACCTTC.

Comments on this clone: The same CDR3 is also encoded by other DNA sequences in this sample. The chain combines TRBV5-1 with TRBJ1-6, with 9 bases identical to TRBD1. J gave up 6 bases and V 4 bases, and 2 bases lay outside the gene matches. CDR1 and CDR2 (germline): SGHRS, YFSETQ. The CDR3 has 14 residues. The chain's CDR3 is CASSTGQGNSPLHF. For the CDR3, the DNA is TGCGCCAGCAGCACGGGACAGGGTAATTCACCCCTCCACTTT.